This T cell receptor beta chain appears in the sequencing data of a study of CD8 T cells in Susac syndrome. Whole-study findings and limits: By the study's own acknowledgment, its TCR sequencing and HLA analysis included relatively few individuals.

About this clonotype itself: Its antigen is still unknown.

The authors sequenced TCR beta from blood CD8+ and CD4+ T cells. The RNA, about 0.45 to 1 ug, was put through reverse transcription using random hexamers. The CDR3 of TCR beta was amplified by immunoSEQ multiplex PCR across 54 Vbeta and 13 Jbeta. MiXCR, applied by TCRdb to the immunoSEQ multiplex PCR reads, yields one record per CDR3 protein. The sample holds approximately 120,000 distinct CDR3 sequences, approximately 93% seen once. CDR3 length equals 15 residues. V was pared by 1 base and J by 1 base, with 3 bases of the junction left unmatched. In germline, CDR1 is SGHVS, CDR2 FNYEAQ. The sample was CD8+ T cells from PBMCs. The chain uses TRBV7-6 and TRBJ2-5; TRBD1 aligns across 7 bases. The sequence was obtained from a human donor with multiple sclerosis. Written as DNA, the CDR3 is TGTGCCAGCAGCTTAGGGCCAGGGGGCCAAGAGACCCAGTACTTC. Translated: CASSLGPGGQETQYF.